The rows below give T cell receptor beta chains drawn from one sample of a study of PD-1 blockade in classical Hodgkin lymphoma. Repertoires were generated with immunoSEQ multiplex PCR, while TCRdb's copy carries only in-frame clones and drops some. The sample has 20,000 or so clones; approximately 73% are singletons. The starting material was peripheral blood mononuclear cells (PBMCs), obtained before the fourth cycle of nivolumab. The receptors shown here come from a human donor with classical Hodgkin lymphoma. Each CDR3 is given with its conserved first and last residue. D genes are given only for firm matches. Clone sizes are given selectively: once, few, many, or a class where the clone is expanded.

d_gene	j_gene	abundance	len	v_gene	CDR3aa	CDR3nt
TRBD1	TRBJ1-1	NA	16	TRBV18	CASSQGTGSRNTEAFF	TGTGCCAGCTCACAAGGGACAGGGTCCAGGAACACTGAAGCTTTCTTT
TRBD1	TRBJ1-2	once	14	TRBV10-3	CAIRGTGARYGYTF	TGTGCCATCAGAGGGACAGGGGCAAGGTATGGCTACACCTTC
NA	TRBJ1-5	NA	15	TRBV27	CASSLSPGSNQPQHF	TGTGCCAGCAGTTTATCGCCAGGGTCCAATCAGCCCCAGCATTTT
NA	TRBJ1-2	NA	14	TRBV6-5	CASSPLAVNYGYTF	TGTGCCAGCAGCCCCCTGGCGGTCAACTATGGCTACACCTTC
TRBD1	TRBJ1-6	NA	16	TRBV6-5	CASSYGTGLGNSPLHF	TGTGCCAGCAGTTACGGGACAGGGCTGGGCAATTCACCCCTCCACTTT
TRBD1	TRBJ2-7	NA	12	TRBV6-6	CASIGQAYEQYF	TGTGCCAGCATCGGACAGGCCTACGAGCAGTACTTC
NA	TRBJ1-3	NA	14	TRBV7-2	CASSLGVSGNTIYF	TGTGCCAGCAGCTTAGGGGTGTCCGGAAACACCATATATTTT
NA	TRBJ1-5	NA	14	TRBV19	CASRFRGSNQPQHF	TGTGCCAGTAGATTCCGGGGAAGCAATCAGCCCCAGCATTTT
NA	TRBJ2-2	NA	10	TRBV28	CASSGRELFF	TGTGCCAGCAGTGGGCGGGAGCTGTTTTTT
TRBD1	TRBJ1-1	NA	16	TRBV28	CASSLTGGKLNTEAFF	TGTGCCAGCAGTCTTACAGGGGGCAAGTTGAACACTGAAGCTTTCTTT
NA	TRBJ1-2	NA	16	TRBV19	CASSILSGGLNYGYTF	TGTGCCAGTAGTATTTTGTCCGGCGGACTTAACTATGGCTACACCTTC
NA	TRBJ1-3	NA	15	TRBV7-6	CASSQDIFSGNTIYF	TGTGCCAGCAGCCAGGACATTTTTAGTGGAAACACCATATATTTT
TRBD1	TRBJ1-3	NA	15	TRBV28	CASSSQGAQGNTIYF	TGTGCCAGCAGTTCACAGGGGGCGCAGGGAAACACCATATATTTT
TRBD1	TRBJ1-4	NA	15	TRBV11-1	CASSLPGQFNEKLFF	TGTGCCAGCAGCTTGCCGGGACAGTTTAATGAAAAACTGTTTTTT
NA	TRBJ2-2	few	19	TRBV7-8	CASSLGSPGAVGNTGELFF	TGTGCCAGCAGCTTAGGAAGCCCGGGGGCAGTGGGGAACACCGGGGAGCTGTTTTTT